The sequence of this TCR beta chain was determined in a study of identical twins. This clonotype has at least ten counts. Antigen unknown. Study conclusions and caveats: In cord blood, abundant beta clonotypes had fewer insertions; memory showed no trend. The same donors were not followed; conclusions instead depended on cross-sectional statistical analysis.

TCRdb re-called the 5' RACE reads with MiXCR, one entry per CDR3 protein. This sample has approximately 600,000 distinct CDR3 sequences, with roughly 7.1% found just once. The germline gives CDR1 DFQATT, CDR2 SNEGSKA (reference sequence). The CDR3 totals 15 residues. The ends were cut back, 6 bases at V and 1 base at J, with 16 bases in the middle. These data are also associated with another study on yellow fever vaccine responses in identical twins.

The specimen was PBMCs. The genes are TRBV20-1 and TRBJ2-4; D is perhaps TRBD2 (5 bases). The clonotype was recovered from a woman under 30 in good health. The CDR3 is CSALDGSGAKNIQYF. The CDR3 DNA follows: TGCAGTGCCTTAGATGGTTCGGGGGCCAAAAACATTCAGTACTTC.